This is a list of T cell receptor beta chains from one sample in a study of T-cell memory formation after mild COVID-19. TCRdb re-analysed the 5' RACE reads in MiXCR, keeping a single row per CDR3 protein. The data contain fewer than 550,000 distinct CDR3 sequences, around 19% of them singletons. The material sequenced was PBMCs or a T cell subset sorted from them (not recorded which). All receptors derive from an adult woman who had mild COVID-19 (a few samples of this study predate the infection). Cell type and time point are not known. CDR3s include the opening cysteine and the closing phenylalanine or tryptophan. Fields, in order: V gene, J gene, D gene, clone size, CDR3 protein, CDR3 DNA. A D gene is named only where the DNA matches it firmly. Clone sizes are given selectively: once, few, many, or a class where the clone is expanded.

TRBV19	TRBJ2-3	TRBD2	NA	CASRPSESGRTDTQYF	TGTGCCAGTAGACCCTCTGAGAGCGGGAGGACAGATACGCAGTATTTT
TRBV9	TRBJ2-2	NA	few	CASGSLDRPSSVAGELFF	TGTGCCAGCGGATCTCTAGACAGGCCGAGCAGTGTGGCCGGGGAGCTGTTTTTT
TRBV24-1	TRBJ2-1	NA	few	CATSDLSTRTYNEQFF	TGTGCCACCAGTGATTTGTCGACTCGAACCTACAATGAGCAGTTCTTC
TRBV12-3/TRBV12-4	TRBJ1-1	NA	NA	CASRPHRDLAEAFF	TGTGCCAGCAGGCCTCACCGGGACCTCGCTGAAGCTTTCTTT
TRBV27	TRBJ2-7	NA	NA	CASSLSGEYEQYF	TGTGCCAGCAGTTTATCAGGAGAATACGAGCAGTACTTC
TRBV7-9	TRBJ2-3	TRBD2	few	CASSELLAGGTDTQYF	TGTGCCAGCAGCGAACTTCTAGCGGGGGGCACAGATACGCAGTATTTT
TRBV7-2	TRBJ2-3	NA	NA	CASGGSLAPGMTDTQYF	TGTGCCAGCGGGGGGTCCTTGGCACCAGGGATGACAGATACGCAGTATTTT
TRBV6-6	TRBJ2-7	TRBD1	few	CASSYPVQGAQGIGYEQYF	TGTGCCAGCAGTTACCCCGTACAGGGGGCCCAGGGTATCGGCTACGAGCAGTACTTC
TRBV29-1	TRBJ2-1	NA	NA	CSVATLWNEQFF	TGCAGCGTGGCGACCCTGTGGAATGAGCAGTTCTTC
TRBV11-3	TRBJ2-7	TRBD1	few	CASSGQGPRTYEQYF	TGTGCCAGCAGCGGACAGGGTCCGAGGACCTACGAGCAGTACTTC
TRBV12-3/TRBV12-4	TRBJ1-6	NA	few	CASSLGPEEHNSPLHF	TGTGCCAGCAGTTTAGGTCCGGAGGAGCATAATTCACCCCTCCACTTT
TRBV24-1	TRBJ2-3	NA	NA	CATSDLRRGASTDTQYF	TGTGCCACCAGTGATTTGCGACGCGGGGCAAGCACAGATACGCAGTATTTT
TRBV6-5	TRBJ2-2	NA	NA	CASSYSVRGPGELFF	TGTGCCAGCAGTTACTCGGTCAGGGGCCCCGGGGAGCTGTTTTTT
TRBV5-1	TRBJ2-1	TRBD2	few	CASSTSLSGSDNEQFF	TGCGCCAGCAGCACGAGCCTTAGCGGGAGCGACAATGAGCAGTTCTTC
TRBV5-5	TRBJ1-3	TRBD1	NA	CASSYQTGFGNTIYF	TGTGCCAGCAGCTACCAGACAGGGTTTGGAAACACCATATATTTT
TRBV29-1	TRBJ1-1	NA	NA	CSGTENTEAFF	TGCAGCGGGACGGAGAACACTGAAGCTTTCTTT
TRBV7-2	TRBJ1-5	TRBD1	few	CATAGQGNQPQHF	TGTGCCACCGCAGGACAGGGCAATCAGCCCCAGCATTTT
TRBV12-3/TRBV12-4	TRBJ1-2	NA	many	CASSLWQDTPSSGYTF	TGTGCCAGCAGTTTATGGCAGGACACCCCAAGTAGTGGCTACACCTTC
TRBV5-1	TRBJ2-5	NA	NA	CASSSSAPGSTNQETQYF	TGCGCCAGCAGCAGCTCCGCCCCGGGGTCGACTAACCAAGAGACCCAGTACTTC
TRBV3-1	TRBJ2-5	TRBD1	NA	CASSQGGTEETQYF	TGTGCCAGCAGCCAAGGAGGGACAGAAGAGACCCAGTACTTC
TRBV5-4	TRBJ1-1	NA	NA	CASRLGVGMNTEAFF	TGTGCCAGCAGGTTGGGGGTGGGTATGAACACTGAAGCTTTCTTT
TRBV18	TRBJ2-1	NA	few	CASSPPPEQFF	TGTGCCAGCTCACCACCCCCCGAGCAGTTCTTC
TRBV7-8	TRBJ1-6	NA	few	CASSLGAGQGNSPLHF	TGTGCCAGCAGCTTAGGGGCGGGGCAGGGGAATTCACCCCTCCACTTT
TRBV5-1	TRBJ2-7	NA	few	CASSATNSYEQYF	TGCGCCAGCAGCGCGACGAACTCCTACGAGCAGTACTTC
TRBV10-3	TRBJ2-7	TRBD2	NA	CAIGSGSPYEQYF	TGTGCCATCGGTAGCGGGTCCCCCTACGAGCAGTACTTC
TRBV7-9	TRBJ2-1	NA	NA	CASSLAFPGSEQFF	TGTGCCAGCAGCTTAGCGTTCCCTGGATCTGAGCAGTTCTTC
TRBV20-1	TRBJ1-1	TRBD1	few	CSARVGTGGNTEAFF	TGCAGTGCCAGGGTCGGGACAGGGGGGAACACTGAAGCTTTCTTT
TRBV2	TRBJ1-6	TRBD1	many	CASNQGGNLGSPLHF	TGTGCCAGCAACCAGGGGGGGAACCTAGGTTCACCCCTCCACTTT
TRBV12-3/TRBV12-4	TRBJ2-1	NA	few	CASSLYSADEQFF	TGTGCCAGCAGTTTATACTCTGCGGACGAGCAGTTCTTC
TRBV5-8	TRBJ1-2	TRBD1	NA	CASSPAGQDPKGYTF	TGTGCCAGCAGCCCAGCGGGACAGGACCCAAAGGGCTACACCTTC
TRBV27	TRBJ2-3	TRBD2	NA	CASSRTRWGTDTQYF	TGTGCCAGCAGTCGGACTAGATGGGGCACAGATACGCAGTATTTT
TRBV6-6	TRBJ1-2	TRBD1	NA	CASKTGVGYGYTF	TGTGCCAGCAAAACAGGGGTGGGCTATGGCTACACCTTC
TRBV29-1	TRBJ2-7	NA	NA	CSVENEGVGSYEQYF	TGCAGCGTTGAAAATGAGGGGGTCGGCTCCTACGAGCAGTACTTC
TRBV3-1	TRBJ2-3	TRBD2	few	CASSHQRTSGGGADTQYF	TGTGCCAGCAGCCACCAACGGACTAGCGGGGGGGGGGCAGATACGCAGTATTTT
TRBV6-5	TRBJ1-5	NA	NA	CASSPGRGNQPQHF	TGTGCCAGCAGTCCAGGACGAGGCAATCAGCCCCAGCATTTT
TRBV10-2	TRBJ2-7	TRBD2	few	CASRLAGEDEQYF	TGCGCCAGCAGACTAGCGGGAGAAGACGAGCAGTACTTC
TRBV14	TRBJ2-2	NA	few	CASSQVFGSGELFF	TGTGCCAGCAGCCAAGTTTTTGGGTCCGGGGAGCTGTTTTTT
TRBV11-2	TRBJ1-1	NA	NA	CASSLGWTLRDTEAFF	TGTGCCAGCAGCTTAGGATGGACATTAAGGGACACTGAAGCTTTCTTT
TRBV12-3/TRBV12-4	TRBJ2-1	NA	few	CASRVKGRRDEQFF	TGTGCCAGCAGGGTCAAGGGGCGACGGGATGAGCAGTTCTTC
TRBV12-3/TRBV12-4	TRBJ1-3	TRBD1	once	CASRETGSGNTIYF	TGTGCCAGCAGGGAGACAGGGTCGGGAAACACCATATATTTT
TRBV30	TRBJ1-5	NA	few	CAWKAGGGYSNQPQHF	TGTGCCTGGAAGGCAGGCGGGGGATATAGCAATCAGCCCCAGCATTTT
TRBV20-1	TRBJ2-1	TRBD2	few	CSARAAGGGLNEQFF	TGCAGTGCTAGGGCTGCTGGGGGGGGACTGAATGAGCAGTTCTTC
TRBV7-2	TRBJ2-7	TRBD2	few	CASSLSLYGRYEQYF	TGTGCCAGCAGCTTAAGTCTCTACGGGAGGTACGAGCAGTACTTC